These T cell receptor beta chains were read from a single sample in a study of control samples from healthy donors and cancer patients. Method: immunoSEQ multiplex PCR; TCRdb's copy keeps in-frame clones and lacks some. The repertoire has 150,000 or so clones, approximately 94% of them found once; the top ten carry approximately 6%. The sequencing input was blood. The receptors come from a man aged 35 to 55 in good health. Each CDR3 is given without its conserved first and last residue. D genes are given only for firm matches. Clone sizes are given selectively: once, few, many, or a class where the clone is expanded.

V gene	J gene	D gene	clone size	CDR3 protein
TRBV7-6	TRBJ2-7	NA	NA	ASSYRERPGSYEQY
TRBV19	TRBJ2-1	NA	NA	ASSIETDYYNEQF
TRBV10-2	TRBJ2-7	NA	NA	ASSDHAGGTYEQY
TRBV12-3/TRBV12-4	TRBJ2-5	NA	once	ASSQQDQETQY
TRBV5-8	TRBJ2-3	TRBD2	NA	ASSLEERDSTDTQY
TRBV19	TRBJ1-5	TRBD1	NA	ASSTTMTGGFGNQPQH
TRBV27	TRBJ2-1	TRBD2	few	ASSLSGGTFIHNEQF
TRBV19	TRBJ2-1	TRBD2	once	ASSSGTSGNNEQF
TRBV5-1	TRBJ2-2	NA	NA	ASSFVGGDTGELF
TRBV28	TRBJ2-4	TRBD2	NA	GSSDTRAGGPRIQY
TRBV29-1	TRBJ1-3	NA	NA	SVYSVGASGNTIY
TRBV18	TRBJ2-5	NA	NA	ASSPTQQLGETQY
TRBV4-1	TRBJ1-1	NA	NA	ASSRTVNTEAF
TRBV7-9	TRBJ2-7	TRBD2	NA	ASSFSGSNYEQY
TRBV4-3	TRBJ2-5	NA	few	ASSQVPGTQGETQY
TRBV5-1	TRBJ1-1	NA	once	ASSLVGLQGNWAF
TRBV19	TRBJ1-2	NA	NA	ASSMGRRYYDYT
TRBV24-1	TRBJ2-2	TRBD1	NA	ATSARDRGGTGELF
TRBV7-8	TRBJ2-1	NA	NA	ASSLRGEQF
TRBV7-9	TRBJ2-5	TRBD2	NA	ASSLVTSGQETQY
TRBV2	TRBJ2-7	NA	NA	ASSSDTVSYEQY
TRBV24-1	TRBJ2-1	NA	NA	ATSDFMDEQF
TRBV10-3	TRBJ1-6	NA	NA	AISAGDNSPLH
TRBV2	TRBJ1-5	NA	NA	ASSDWYSNQPQH
TRBV3-1/TRBV3-2	TRBJ2-7	NA	NA	ASSRHNSYEQY
TRBV7-6	TRBJ1-1	NA	NA	ASSLAGTGEAF
TRBV12-3/TRBV12-4	TRBJ1-2	NA	NA	ASARQGARGYT
TRBV5-1	TRBJ2-1	NA	NA	ASSLDRSYVNNEQF
TRBV19	TRBJ1-6	NA	NA	ASSPSTGTLH
TRBV18	TRBJ1-1	NA	NA	ASSAGNTEAF
TRBV5-1	TRBJ2-3	TRBD1	NA	ASTTGTGRTDTQY
TRBV4-3	TRBJ2-7	NA	NA	ASSQVLGASYEQY
TRBV5-1	TRBJ2-7	NA	NA	ASSLVRGVGEQY
TRBV19	TRBJ2-3	TRBD2	once	ASSQAPPGLAGTDTQY
TRBV5-1	TRBJ1-1	NA	NA	ASSWTVGNTEAF
TRBV25-1	TRBJ2-5	TRBD2	NA	ASTSGGLGETQY
TRBV2	TRBJ2-1	TRBD2	NA	ASSGTGGLQF
TRBV5-1	TRBJ1-1	NA	NA	ASSLGPLSAEAF
TRBV5-1	TRBJ2-3	NA	NA	ASTSIWGADTQY
TRBV5-5	TRBJ1-1	NA	NA	ASSSGVTNTEAF
TRBV5-5	TRBJ1-1	NA	NA	ASSLEGNTEAF
TRBV11-2	TRBJ2-7	NA	NA	ASSFKGGVLIYEQY
TRBV5-8	TRBJ2-5	TRBD1	NA	ASSLGQGPETQY
TRBV2	TRBJ1-5	NA	NA	ASSASPSNSNQPQH
TRBV2	TRBJ1-2	NA	NA	ASTPGNYGYT
TRBV5-1	TRBJ1-4	NA	NA	ASSPAGSPNEKLF
TRBV19	TRBJ2-1	TRBD2	NA	ASSRVAGGSNEQF
TRBV27	TRBJ2-1	TRBD2	NA	ASSLGLAGYNEQF
TRBV4-1	TRBJ2-4	NA	NA	ASSQDATPWGNIQY
TRBV28	TRBJ2-5	NA	once	ASSLGWETQY
TRBV6-5	TRBJ1-6	NA	once	ASGDWGSPLH
TRBV10-2	TRBJ1-2	NA	NA	ASSGRWNYGYT
TRBV2	TRBJ1-4	NA	NA	ATSDNDEKLF
TRBV28	TRBJ1-1	TRBD1	NA	ASDVGGTGSREAF
TRBV6-5	TRBJ2-2	NA	NA	ASRGNTGELF
TRBV7-8	TRBJ1-4	NA	NA	ASSGEDRRVEKLF
TRBV7-2	TRBJ1-5	TRBD1	once	ASSLQQGNQPQH